The 21 T cell receptor beta chains given below trace back to one sample, sequenced in a study of cytomegalovirus exposure and HLA in healthy donors. Use of 60 Vbeta and 13 Jbeta primers characterized the PCR. TCRdb's copy holds only in-frame clones and misses some; the assay was immunoSEQ multiplex PCR. This sample has about 200,000 clones, with around 77% found just once. Sequenced material: PBMCs. The receptors originated from a young woman in good health and CMV-seronegative.

CDR3 coding DNA: TGTGCCAGCAGTTTATCAGGGGGCGACGAGCAGTACTTC. Residues: CASSLSGGDEQYF. The chain carries TRBV27 and TRBJ2-7; TRBD1 agrees at 7 bases. CDR1 is MNHEY and CDR2 is SMNVEV in the germline V gene (reference sequence). J gave up 5 bases and V 0 bases, and 1 base lay outside the gene matches. This CDR3 spans 13 amino acids.

The chain is built from TRBV6-6 and TRBJ2-6; TRBD2 matches at 7 bases. The germline V gene has CDR1 MNHNY and CDR2 SVGAGI (reference sequence). CDR3 length: 15 residues. With 2 bases clipped from V and 2 bases from J, the junction kept 0 bases outside the gene matches. The CDR3 region has the DNA TGTGCCAGCAGTTACGGGGGGGCTGGGGCCAACGTCCTGACTTTC. Translation gives CASSYGGAGANVLTF.

This chain links TRBV14 with TRBJ1-1; no clear D. Germline CDR1 and CDR2: SGHDN and FVKESK. Trimming removed 6 bases at V and 5 bases at J, with 13 bases between. The CDR3 contains 13 residues. This CDR3 reads CASRYTGGTEAFF. CDR3 nucleotide sequence: TGTGCCAGCAGATACACCGGAGGGACTGAAGCTTTCTTT.

V usage is TRBV6-6 and J usage is TRBJ1-1; D uncertain. The length of the CDR3 is 12 residues. Trimming took off 10 bases at V and 1 base at J, with 10 bases between the two ends. The germline V gene encodes CDR1 MNHNY and CDR2 SVGAGI (reference sequence). The DNA for the CDR3 is TGTGCCACCCAATACGGGAACACTGAAGCTTTCTTT. Translation: CATQYGNTEAFF.

The chain employs TRBV30 and TRBJ2-5, with 9 bases that match TRBD2. Germline CDR1 and CDR2: GTSNPN and SVGIG (reference sequence). This CDR3 comprises 14 residues. The V gene end was trimmed by 4 bases and the J gene end by 5 bases; junction bases not matched to a gene: 8. The CDR3 protein is CAWKSGGPRETQYF. CDR3 nucleotides: TGTGCCTGGAAAAGCGGGGGGCCTCGGGAGACCCAGTACTTC.

The chain uses TRBV29-1 and TRBJ2-7; D is perhaps TRBD1 (6 bases). Germline CDR1 is SQVTM and CDR2 is ANQGSEA. Between the trimmed V and J ends, which lost 4 bases and 3 bases, there was a span of 13 bases. This CDR3 has 13 residues. The CDR3, as DNA: TGCAGCGTTGCAAGGGGGATCCTCTACGAGCAGTACTTC. Its translation: CSVARGILYEQYF.

This rearrangement joins TRBV6-1 to TRBJ2-4, with D hard to call. CDR3 length: 14 residues. Trimming shortened V by 6 bases and J by 0 bases, and 9 bases separated the two germline ends. CDR1 and CDR2 from the germline V gene are MNHNS and SASEGT. The CDR3 spells CASSPRLAKNIQYF. CDR3 coding DNA: TGTGCCAGCAGCCCCAGGCTAGCCAAAAACATTCAGTACTTC.

The gene calls are TRBV30 and TRBJ2-7, with a weak D call TRBD2 (5 bases). The V gene's germline CDR1 is GTSNPN and CDR2 SVGIG (reference sequence). Trimming shortened V by 4 bases and J by 4 bases, and 8 bases separated the two germline ends. The CDR3 is 11 amino acids. The CDR3 is CAWTRGYEQYF. CDR3 nucleotide sequence: TGTGCCTGGACGCGCGGGTACGAGCAGTACTTC.

The chain employs TRBV5-6 and TRBJ2-7; 8 bases match TRBD2. V trimming: 1 base; J trimming: 3 bases; junction bases outside the gene matches: 6. The CDR3 totals 15 residues. Per germline, CDR1 SGHDT and CDR2 YYEEEE. The DNA for the CDR3 is TGTGCCAGCAGCTTGTTCCAGCGGGGGAACTACGAGCAGTACTTC. Protein product: CASSLFQRGNYEQYF.

CDR3 coding DNA: TGCGCCAGCAGCCCGGGACAGTCAGATACCGGGGAGCTGTTTTTT. This codes for CASSPGQSDTGELFF. The chain employs TRBV5-1 and TRBJ2-2; 7 bases align to TRBD1. Losses at the gene ends were 4 bases for V and 5 bases for J; bases not matched to a gene: 8. The CDR3 consists of 15 residues. The germline V gene has CDR1 SGHRS and CDR2 YFSETQ.

The chain combines TRBV4-1 with TRBJ1-5; D is possibly TRBD1 (6 bases). The CDR3 has 15 residues. Germline CDR1 MGHRA, CDR2 YSYEKL. V shed 1 base and J shed 4 bases, with 11 bases lying between them. CDR3 coding DNA: TGCGCCAGCAGCCAAGGGGGACAAAGGAATCAGCCCCAGCATTTT. It specifies CASSQGGQRNQPQHF.

This rearrangement joins TRBV10-3 to TRBJ2-3, with TRBD2 matching 13 bases. The germline V gene has CDR1 ENHRY and CDR2 SYGVKD. The CDR3 covers 16 residues. J gave up 5 bases and V 5 bases, and 7 bases lay outside the gene matches. CDR3 amino acids: CAISPLAGGRQDTQYF. The CDR3 DNA sequence: TGTGCCATCAGTCCACTAGCGGGGGGGCGGCAAGATACGCAGTATTTT.

This clone has only one observation. V usage is TRBV2 and J usage is TRBJ2-7; 10 nucleotides align to TRBD1. Trimming took 6 bases from V and 3 from J; bases not matched to a gene: 11. Germline CDR1 SNHLY, CDR2 FYNNEI. The CDR3 contains 16 residues. The CDR3 region has the DNA TGTGCCAGCAGAGTGGGTCCCGGGACAGGGGTCTACGAGCAGTACTTC. Translating gives CASRVGPGTGVYEQYF. The full variable domain, completed using reference TRBV2 and TRBJ2-7, is EPEVTQTPSHQVTQMGQEVILRCVPISNHLYFYWYRQILGQKVEFLVSFYNNEISEKSEIFDDQFSVERPDGSNFTLKIRSTKLEDSAMYFCASRVGPGTGVYEQYFGPGTRLTVT.

The J gene is TRBJ1-1, the V gene TRBV27; D might be TRBD1 (5 bases). The germline V gene has CDR1 MNHEY and CDR2 SMNVEV (reference sequence). The CDR3 loop spans 14 amino acids. Trimming left V 6 bases short and J 0 bases short, with 11 bases between. In DNA, the CDR3 is TGTGCCAGCAGCGAAATGACAGTGAACACTGAAGCTTTCTTT. Amino acid sequence: CASSEMTVNTEAFF.

This rearrangement joins TRBV6-5 to TRBJ2-2, with TRBD2 as a possible D gene (6 bases). In germline, CDR1 is MNHEY, CDR2 SVGAGI. V lost 4 bases and J 5 bases, leaving 14 bases between the germline ends. The CDR3 spans 15 residues. DNA for the CDR3: TGTGCCAGCAGTTTCGGGACCCGGGGGACCGGGGAGCTGTTTTTT. It yields the protein CASSFGTRGTGELFF.

The J gene is TRBJ2-2, the V gene TRBV19; D is uncertain. The CDR3 loop spans 15 amino acids. V dropped 5 bases and J dropped 4 bases, with 14 bases sitting between them. Germline V gene sequence: CDR1 LNHDA, CDR2 SQIVND (reference sequence). CDR3 nucleotides: TGTGCCAGTAGTTGGTATCGCCGCGGCACCGGGGAGCTGTTTTTT. Protein: CASSWYRRGTGELFF.

The genes are TRBV6-5 and TRBJ2-7; the match to TRBD2 covers 7 bases. Germline trimming cut 0 bases from V and 2 bases from J; bases unmatched to any gene: 7. The CDR3 is made up of 16 amino acids. Germline V gives CDR1 MNHEY, CDR2 SVGAGI. CDR3: CASSYSSGRQAYEQYF. DNA of the CDR3: TGTGCCAGCAGTTACTCTTCCGGGAGGCAGGCCTACGAGCAGTACTTC.

CDR3 sequence reads: CASSTGLASYEQYF. Written as DNA, the CDR3 is TGTGCCAGTAGTACGGGACTAGCCTCCTACGAGCAGTACTTC. The chain employs TRBV19 and TRBJ2-7; 9 bases map to TRBD2. The CDR3 loop spans 14 amino acids. V gave up 4 bases and J gave up 0 bases; unmatched junction bases: 1. Germline loops: CDR1 LNHDA, CDR2 SQIVND (reference sequence).

This clone was counted a single time. V is TRBV4-1 and J is TRBJ2-7, with TRBD2 matching 7 bases. The CDR3 has 15 residues. In germline, CDR1 is MGHRA, CDR2 YSYEKL. Trimming removed 5 bases from V and 6 bases from J; junction bases left unmatched: 13. The CDR3 loop reads CASSSIGGSRREQYF. The CDR3 bases are TGCGCCAGCAGCTCCATCGGGGGGTCGCGTCGCGAGCAGTACTTC.

This clone was detected once. The rearrangement links TRBV6-5 to TRBJ2-7; 7 bases agree with TRBD2. Germline loops: CDR1 MNHEY, CDR2 SVGAGI. With 0 bases clipped from V and 7 bases from J, the junction kept 9 bases outside the gene matches. This CDR3 has 15 residues. CDR3 DNA sequence: TGTGCCAGCAGTTACTCGAAACTAGCGCTAAAAGAGCAGTACTTC. This codes for CASSYSKLALKEQYF.

The chain employs TRBV5-6 and TRBJ2-7; D might be TRBD1 (6 bases). This CDR3 contains 14 residues. Germline CDR1 SGHDT, CDR2 YYEEEE. V gave up 4 bases and J gave up 3 bases, with 14 bases separating them. The CDR3 sequence is CASSPLTGHYEQYF. The CDR3 coding sequence is TGTGCCAGCAGCCCATTGACAGGACACTACGAGCAGTACTTC.